Included here is one T cell receptor beta chain sequence, with context. The sample comes from a study of blood T cell repertoires in COVID-19. Authors' data handling: Counts of nucleated cells, estimated from reference gene primer amplification, were obtained. Measured with immunoSEQ multiplex PCR; TCRdb has only the in-frame clones, and not every one. The V and J calls and the clone size are those of that table, but D and trimming were determined from the DNA. The sample has some 200,000 clones, roughly nine tenths seen once. This CDR3 is 14 amino acids long. Per the germline V gene, CDR1 is MNHEY and CDR2 is SVGAGI. The V segment lost 6 bases and the J segment 5 bases; nucleotides outside the gene matches: 8.

This receptor was obtained from a woman between 18 and 29 years old in a cohort exposed to, infected with or recovered from COVID-19 (not recorded which). The genes are TRBV6-5 and TRBJ2-5, with 8 bases fitting TRBD2. Sequencing was performed on PBMCs or T cells enriched from blood (not recorded which). The CDR3 here is CASRRGGTGETQYF. As DNA, the CDR3 is TGTGCCAGCAGACGGGGGGGCACCGGCGAGACCCAGTACTTC.